This T cell receptor beta chain was captured in a study of blood T cell repertoires in COVID-19. Study background: COVID-19 samples, acute and convalescent, were from the United States, Italy and Spain. In each case, the material was cDNA or gDNA derived from T cells, B-cell-depleted T cells, or PBMCs.

Generated by immunoSEQ multiplex PCR, the TCRdb table keeps only in-frame clones and is missing some. This table has around 260,000 clones, about 89% appearing once. The CDR3 contains 13 residues. Germline loops: CDR1 MNHEY, CDR2 SVGAGI. V was trimmed by 10 bases and J by 1 base, leaving 13 bases between them. This clonotype originated in a man aged 25 to 40 with acute or convalescent COVID-19. Sequencing was done on a sample of peripheral blood. The genes are TRBV6-5 and TRBJ1-1; D is unclear. The CDR3 protein is CATADRRNTEAFF. In nucleotides, the CDR3 is TGTGCCACCGCTGATAGGAGGAACACTGAAGCTTTCTTT.